This T cell receptor beta chain originates from a study of shared clonotypes between healthy human individuals. Background on the study: For every donor, three CD4 naive, three CD4 memory, two CD8 naive and one CD8 memory plates were used.

Only in-frame clones appear in the TCRdb table, and some are missing; sequencing was by immunoSEQ multiplex PCR. The table records millions of clones, just over 90% of them present only once. Comments on this clone: The antigen is not known.

CDR3 length: 15 residues. The germline gives CDR1 MNHEY, CDR2 SVGAGI. Trimming pared 5 bases from V and 4 bases from J, leaving 15 bases between. Notes on the study in general: Incomplete sequencing of sorted subsets was indicated by rarefaction despite large depth. Tissue TCR repertoires likely differ from these blood-only repertoires. It was the non-shared clonotypes that had lower generation probabilities than clonotypes shared by all four donors.

The gene calls are TRBV6-5 and TRBJ1-5; D remains ambiguous. Sequencing was done on a sample of naive CD4+ T cells sorted from blood. This sample's subset: CD45RA+ positively selected. The receptor's source is a young man in good health. The CDR3 loop reads CASSPLSRKNQPQHF. In nucleotides, the CDR3 is TGTGCCAGCAGTCCGCTATCCAGGAAGAATCAGCCCCAGCATTTT.